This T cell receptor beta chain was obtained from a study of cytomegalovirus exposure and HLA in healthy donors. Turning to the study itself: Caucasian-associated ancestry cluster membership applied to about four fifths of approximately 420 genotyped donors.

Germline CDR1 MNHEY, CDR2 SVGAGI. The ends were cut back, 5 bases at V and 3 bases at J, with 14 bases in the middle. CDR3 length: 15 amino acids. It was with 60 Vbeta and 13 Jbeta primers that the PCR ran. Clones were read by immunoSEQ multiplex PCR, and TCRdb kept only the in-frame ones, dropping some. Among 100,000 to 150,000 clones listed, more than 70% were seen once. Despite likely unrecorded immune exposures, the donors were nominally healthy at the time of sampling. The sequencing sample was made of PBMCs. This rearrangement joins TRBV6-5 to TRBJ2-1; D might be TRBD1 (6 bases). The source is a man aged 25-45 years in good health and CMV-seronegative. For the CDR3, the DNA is TGTGCCAGCAGTCGCGGACAGACATACTACAATGAGCAGTTCTTC. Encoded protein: CASSRGQTYYNEQFF.